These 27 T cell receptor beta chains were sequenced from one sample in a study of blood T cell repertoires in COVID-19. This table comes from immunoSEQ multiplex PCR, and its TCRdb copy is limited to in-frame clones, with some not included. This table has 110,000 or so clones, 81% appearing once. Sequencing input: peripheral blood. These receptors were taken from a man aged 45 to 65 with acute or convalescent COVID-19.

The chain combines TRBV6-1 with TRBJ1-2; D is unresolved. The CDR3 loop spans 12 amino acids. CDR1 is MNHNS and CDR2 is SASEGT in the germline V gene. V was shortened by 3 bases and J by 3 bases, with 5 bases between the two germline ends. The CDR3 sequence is CASSDQYYGYTF. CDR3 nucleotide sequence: TGTGCCAGCAGTGACCAATACTATGGCTACACCTTC.

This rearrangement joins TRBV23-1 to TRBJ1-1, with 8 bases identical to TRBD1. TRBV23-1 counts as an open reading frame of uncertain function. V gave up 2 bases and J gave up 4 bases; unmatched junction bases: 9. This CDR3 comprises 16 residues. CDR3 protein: CASSQRTGSRGTEAFF. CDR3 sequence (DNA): TGCGCCAGCAGTCAAAGGACAGGGTCCCGGGGCACTGAAGCTTTCTTT.

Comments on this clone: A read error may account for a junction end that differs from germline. The CDR3 here is CASKWDRVNSPLHF. Written as DNA, the CDR3 is TGTGCAAGCAAGTGGGACAGGGTTAATTCACCCCTCCACTTT. The chain links TRBV2 to TRBJ1-6, with 9 bases identical to TRBD1. Germline values: CDR1 SNHLY, CDR2 FYNNEI. The CDR3 is made up of 14 amino acids.

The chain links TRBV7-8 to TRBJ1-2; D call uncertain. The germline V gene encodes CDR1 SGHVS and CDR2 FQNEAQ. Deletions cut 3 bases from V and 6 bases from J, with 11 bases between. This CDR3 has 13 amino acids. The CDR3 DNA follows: TGTGCCAGCAGCTTCCTTTCTCTAAATGGCTACACCTTC. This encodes CASSFLSLNGYTF.

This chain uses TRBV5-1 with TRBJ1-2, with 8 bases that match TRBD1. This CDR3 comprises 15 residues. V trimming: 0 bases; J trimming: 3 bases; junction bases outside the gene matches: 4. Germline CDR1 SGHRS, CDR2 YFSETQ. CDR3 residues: CASSLGQGRDYGYTF. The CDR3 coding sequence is TGCGCCAGCAGCTTGGGACAGGGGCGAGACTATGGCTACACCTTC.

The CDR3, as DNA: TGTGCCAGCAGCCAAGATTCGACAGCTTCGAACACCGGGGAGCTGTTTTTT. Its translation: CASSQDSTASNTGELFF. The chain has TRBV4-2 and TRBJ2-2; a weak D match, TRBD1 (5 bases). Trimming left V 0 bases short and J 0 bases short, with 11 bases between. CDR3 size: 17 residues. Germline assignment: CDR1 LGHNA and CDR2 YNFKEQ.

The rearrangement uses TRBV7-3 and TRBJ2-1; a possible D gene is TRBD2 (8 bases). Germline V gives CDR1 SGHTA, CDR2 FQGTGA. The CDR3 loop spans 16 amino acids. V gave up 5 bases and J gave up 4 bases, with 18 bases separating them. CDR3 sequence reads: CASSLGRGPIYNEQFF. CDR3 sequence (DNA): TGTGCCAGCAGCCTCGGGAGGGGGCCCATATACAATGAGCAGTTCTTC.

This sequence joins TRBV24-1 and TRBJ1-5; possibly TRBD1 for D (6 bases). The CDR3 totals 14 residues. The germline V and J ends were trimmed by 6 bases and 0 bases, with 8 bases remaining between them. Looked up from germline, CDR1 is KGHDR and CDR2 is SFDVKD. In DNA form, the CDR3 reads TGTGCCACCAGTCACAGGGATAGCAATCAGCCCCAGCATTTT. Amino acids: CATSHRDSNQPQHF.

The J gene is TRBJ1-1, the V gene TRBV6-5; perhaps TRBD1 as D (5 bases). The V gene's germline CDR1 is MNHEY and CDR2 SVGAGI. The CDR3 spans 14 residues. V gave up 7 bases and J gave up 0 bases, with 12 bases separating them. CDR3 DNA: TGTGCCAGCACCCAGGGTTTGGTGAACACTGAAGCTTTCTTT. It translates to CASTQGLVNTEAFF.

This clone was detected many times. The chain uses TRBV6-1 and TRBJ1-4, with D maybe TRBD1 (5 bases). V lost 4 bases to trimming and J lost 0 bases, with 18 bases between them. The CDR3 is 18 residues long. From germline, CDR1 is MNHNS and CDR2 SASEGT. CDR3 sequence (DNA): TGTGCCAGCAGTGGGGCCGGGGGAAGGCGGGCAACTAATGAAAAACTGTTTTTT. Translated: CASSGAGGRRATNEKLFF.

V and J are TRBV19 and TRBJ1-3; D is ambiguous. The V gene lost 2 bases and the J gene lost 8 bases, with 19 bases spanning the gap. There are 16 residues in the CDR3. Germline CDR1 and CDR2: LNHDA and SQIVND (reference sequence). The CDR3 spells CASSILASAGPHTIYF. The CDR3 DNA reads TGTGCCAGTAGTATACTCGCGTCGGCGGGTCCCCACACCATATATTTT. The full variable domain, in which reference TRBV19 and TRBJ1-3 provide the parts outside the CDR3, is DGGITQSPKYLFRKEGQNVTLSCEQNLNHDAMYWYRQDPGQGLRLIYYSQIVNDFQKGDIAEGYSVSREKKESFPLTVTSAQKNPTAFYLCASSILASAGPHTIYFGEGSWLTVV.

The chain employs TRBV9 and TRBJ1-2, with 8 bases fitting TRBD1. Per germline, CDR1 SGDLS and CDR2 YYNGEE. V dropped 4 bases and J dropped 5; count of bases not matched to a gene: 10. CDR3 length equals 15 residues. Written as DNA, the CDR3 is TGTGCCAGCAGCCTGCCAGGGGGCGCGGGGTATGGCTACACCTTC. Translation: CASSLPGGAGYGYTF.

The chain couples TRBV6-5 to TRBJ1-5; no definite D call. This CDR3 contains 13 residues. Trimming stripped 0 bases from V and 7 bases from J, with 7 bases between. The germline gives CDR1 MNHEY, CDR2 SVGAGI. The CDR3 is CASSYSIRQPQHF. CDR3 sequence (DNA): TGTGCCAGCAGTTACTCGATCCGGCAGCCCCAGCATTTT.

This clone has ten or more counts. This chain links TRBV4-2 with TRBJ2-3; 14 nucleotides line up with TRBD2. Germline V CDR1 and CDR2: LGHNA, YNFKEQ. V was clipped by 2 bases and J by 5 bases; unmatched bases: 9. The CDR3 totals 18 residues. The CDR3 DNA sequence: TGTGCCAGCAGCCAACTAGGGACTAGCGGGGGATTTGGAGATACGCAGTATTTT. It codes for CASSQLGTSGGFGDTQYF.

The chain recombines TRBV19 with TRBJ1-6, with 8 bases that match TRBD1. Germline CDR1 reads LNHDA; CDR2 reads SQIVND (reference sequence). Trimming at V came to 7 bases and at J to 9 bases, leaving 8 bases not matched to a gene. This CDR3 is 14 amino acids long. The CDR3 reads CASNPTGESSPLHF. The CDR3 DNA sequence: TGTGCCAGTAACCCGACAGGGGAAAGTTCACCCCTCCACTTT.

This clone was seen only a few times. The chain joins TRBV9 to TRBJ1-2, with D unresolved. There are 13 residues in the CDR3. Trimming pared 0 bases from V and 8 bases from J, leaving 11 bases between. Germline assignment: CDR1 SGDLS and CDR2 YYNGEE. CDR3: CASSVGEAGGYTF. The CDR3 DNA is TGTGCCAGCAGCGTAGGGGAGGCGGGGGGCTACACCTTC.

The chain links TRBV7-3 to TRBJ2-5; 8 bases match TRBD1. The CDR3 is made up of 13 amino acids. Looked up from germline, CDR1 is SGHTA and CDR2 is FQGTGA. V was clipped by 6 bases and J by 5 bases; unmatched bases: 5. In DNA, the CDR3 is TGTGCCAGCAGGTTTCGGGACAGGGAGACCCAGTACTTC. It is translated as CASRFRDRETQYF.

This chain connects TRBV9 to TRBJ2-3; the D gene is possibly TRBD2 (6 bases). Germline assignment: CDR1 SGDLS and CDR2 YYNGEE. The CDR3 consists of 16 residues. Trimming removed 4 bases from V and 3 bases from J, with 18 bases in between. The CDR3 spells CASSPTDAGRTDTQYF. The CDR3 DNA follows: TGTGCCAGCAGCCCCACAGACGCGGGGCGTACAGATACGCAGTATTTT.

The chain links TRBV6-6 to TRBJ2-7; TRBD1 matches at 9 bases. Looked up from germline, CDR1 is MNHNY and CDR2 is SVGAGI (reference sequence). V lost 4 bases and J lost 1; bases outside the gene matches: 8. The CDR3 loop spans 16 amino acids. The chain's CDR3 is CASSSWGQGQSYEQYF. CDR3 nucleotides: TGTGCCAGCAGTTCCTGGGGACAGGGCCAATCCTACGAGCAGTACTTC.

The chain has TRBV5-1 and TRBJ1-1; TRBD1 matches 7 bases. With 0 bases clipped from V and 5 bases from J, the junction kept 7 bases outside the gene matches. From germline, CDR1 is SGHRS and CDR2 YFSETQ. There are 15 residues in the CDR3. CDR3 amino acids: CASSLDRGGGTEAFF. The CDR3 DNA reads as TGCGCCAGCAGCTTGGACAGGGGCGGTGGGACTGAAGCTTTCTTT.

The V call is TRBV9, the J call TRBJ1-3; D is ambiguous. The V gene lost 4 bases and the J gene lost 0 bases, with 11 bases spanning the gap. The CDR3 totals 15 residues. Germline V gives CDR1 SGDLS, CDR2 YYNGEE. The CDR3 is CASSPGGYSGNTIYF. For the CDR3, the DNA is TGTGCCAGCAGCCCAGGCGGGTACTCTGGAAACACCATATATTTT.

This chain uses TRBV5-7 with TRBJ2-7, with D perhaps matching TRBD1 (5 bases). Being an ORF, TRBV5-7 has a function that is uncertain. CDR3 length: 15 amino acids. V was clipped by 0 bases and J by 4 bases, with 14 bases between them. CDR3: CASSLDATDKYEQYV. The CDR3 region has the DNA TGTGCCAGCAGCTTGGATGCGACAGACAAATACGAGCAGTACGTC.

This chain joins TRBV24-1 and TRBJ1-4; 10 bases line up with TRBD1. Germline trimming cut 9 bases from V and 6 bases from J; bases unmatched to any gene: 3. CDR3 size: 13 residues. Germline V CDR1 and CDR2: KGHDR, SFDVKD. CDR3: CATQTGGDEKLFF. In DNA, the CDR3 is TGTGCCACCCAGACAGGGGGCGATGAAAAACTGTTTTTT.

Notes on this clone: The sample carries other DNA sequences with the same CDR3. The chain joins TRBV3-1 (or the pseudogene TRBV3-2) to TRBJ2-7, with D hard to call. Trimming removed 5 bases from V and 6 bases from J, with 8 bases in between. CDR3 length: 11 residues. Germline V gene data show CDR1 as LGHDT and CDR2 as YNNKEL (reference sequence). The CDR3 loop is CASSSDAEQYV. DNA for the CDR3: TGTGCCAGCAGCTCAGATGCCGAGCAGTACGTC.

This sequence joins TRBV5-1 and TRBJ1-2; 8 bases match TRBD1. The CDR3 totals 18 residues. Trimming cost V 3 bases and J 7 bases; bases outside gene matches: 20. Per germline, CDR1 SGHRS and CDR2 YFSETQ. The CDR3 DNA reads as TGCGCCAGCAGCTCGGGCGTAGGGACAGGATTTATAGGTGGTGGCTACACCTTC. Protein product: CASSSGVGTGFIGGGYTF.

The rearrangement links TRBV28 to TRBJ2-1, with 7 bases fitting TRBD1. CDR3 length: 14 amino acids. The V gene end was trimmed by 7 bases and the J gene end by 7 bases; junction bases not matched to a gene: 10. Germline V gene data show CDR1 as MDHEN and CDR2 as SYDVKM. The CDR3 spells CASTSGTELNEQFF. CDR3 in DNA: TGTGCCAGCACCTCCGGGACAGAGCTGAATGAGCAGTTCTTC.

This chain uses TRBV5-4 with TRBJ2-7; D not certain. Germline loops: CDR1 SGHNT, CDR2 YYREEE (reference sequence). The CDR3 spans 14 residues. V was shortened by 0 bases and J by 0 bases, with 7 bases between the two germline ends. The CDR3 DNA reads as TGTGCCAGCAGCTTGGACGGAGACTCCTACGAGCAGTACTTC. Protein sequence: CASSLDGDSYEQYF.